These 26 T cell receptor beta chains were sequenced from one sample in a study of CD8 T cells in ankylosing spondylitis. TCRdb re-called the 5' RACE reads with MiXCR, one entry per CDR3 protein. The sample shows about 140,000 distinct CDR3 sequences, approximately 7.4% of them seen only once. The sample taken for sequencing was blood, either unsorted or a sorted T cell fraction (not recorded which). The receptors shown here come from a female donor with ankylosing spondylitis or in good health (not recorded which).

This clonotype occurred many times. CDR3 protein: CASSLMGVWTGGGNQPQHF. CDR3 DNA sequence: TGTGCCAGCAGCTTAATGGGCGTATGGACAGGGGGCGGCAATCAGCCCCAGCATTTT. The chain carries TRBV7-3 and TRBJ1-5; TRBD1 aligns across 11 bases. The CDR3 is 19 residues long. V shed 1 base, J shed 2 bases, and the junction held 10 bases outside the gene matches. Germline loops: CDR1 SGHTA, CDR2 FQGTGA. Full variable domain (remainder filled in from reference TRBV7-3 and TRBJ1-5): GAGVSQTPSNKVTEKGKYVELRCDPISGHTALYWYRQSLGQGPEFLIYFQGTGAADDSGLPNDRFFAVRPEGSVSTLKIQRTERGDSAVYLCASSLMGVWTGGGNQPQHFGDGTRLSIL.

The sample holds many counts of this clonotype. This chain uses TRBV11-2 with TRBJ2-7; D gene unclear. V was pared by 1 base and J by 3 bases, with 7 bases between. Germline V CDR1 and CDR2: SGHAT, FQNNGV. This CDR3 spans 13 amino acids. The DNA of the CDR3 is TGTGCCAGCAGCTTAGCGGTAGTCTACGAGCAGTACTTC. Residues: CASSLAVVYEQYF.

This clonotype was detected many times. The chain uses TRBV7-2 and TRBJ1-1; D is undetermined. The CDR3 spans 15 residues. The germline CDR1 and CDR2 sequences are SGHTA and FQGNSA. Trimming took off 2 bases at V and 1 base at J, with 11 bases between the two ends. DNA for the CDR3: TGTGCCAGCAGCTTACAACCGGTTCGGAACACTGAAGCTTTCTTT. Amino acid sequence: CASSLQPVRNTEAFF. The full variable domain, with the rest looked up from reference TRBV7-2 and TRBJ1-1, is GAGVSQSPSNKVTEKGKDVELRCDPISGHTALYWYRQSLGQGLEFLIYFQGNSAPDKSGLPSDRFSAERTGGSVSTLTIQRTQQEDSAVYLCASSLQPVRNTEAFFGQGTRLTVV.

This rearrangement joins TRBV4-1 to TRBJ1-3; 7 bases are a match to TRBD1. This CDR3 is built from 16 residues. Germline V gene lookup returns CDR1 MGHRA and CDR2 YSYEKL. J lost 4 bases, V lost 1 base, and 7 bases had no gene match. The CDR3 sequence is CASSQARQGWGNTIYF. CDR3 in DNA: TGCGCCAGCAGCCAAGCCCGACAGGGTTGGGGAAACACCATATATTTT.

This clonotype was counted ten times or more. This chain joins TRBV4-3 and TRBJ2-5; 10 nucleotides match TRBD2. Germline trimming cut 2 bases from V and 5 bases from J; bases unmatched to any gene: 8. The CDR3 consists of 16 residues. The V gene's germline CDR1 is LGHNA and CDR2 YSLEER. The CDR3 spells CASSQTRSGGLETQYF. CDR3 DNA: TGCGCCAGCAGCCAAACCCGTAGCGGGGGGTTGGAGACCCAGTACTTC.

V usage is TRBV29-1 and J usage is TRBJ2-3; 12 bases fit TRBD2. The ends lost 7 bases at V and 5 bases at J; junction bases unmatched: 10. The CDR3 runs 15 residues. Germline V gene lookup returns CDR1 SQVTM and CDR2 ANQGSEA. The CDR3 DNA follows: TGCAGCGCCGAACGTCTAGCGGGGGGGGTAGATACGCAGTATTTT. Its protein is CSAERLAGGVDTQYF.

This clonotype was found many times. CDR3 sequence reads: CASSPRGQRNSPLHF. The CDR3 nucleotides read TGTGCCAGCAGCCCTAGGGGACAGAGAAATTCACCCCTCCACTTT. The rearrangement links TRBV6-1 to TRBJ1-6, with 7 bases that match TRBD1. This CDR3 contains 15 residues. V trimming: 6 bases; J trimming: 7 bases; junction bases outside the gene matches: 9. Germline values: CDR1 MNHNS, CDR2 SASEGT.

This clonotype occurred many times. Sequence at one end of the junction differs from germline and may be a read error. This chain connects TRBV7-7 to TRBJ2-1; unclear D gene. The V gene's germline CDR1 is SSHAT and CDR2 FNYEAQ (reference sequence). The CDR3 totals 12 residues. The CDR3 DNA follows: TGTGCTAGCAGCTCCCCAGGTCAGGCGCAGTTCTTC. Amino acid sequence: CASSSPGQAQFF.

Many counts were recorded for this clonotype. The chain links TRBV12-3 or TRBV12-4 to TRBJ2-7, with D uncertain. This CDR3 region has 15 residues. V lost 2 bases and J lost 1, with 12 bases in between. CDR3 amino acids: CASSLMQVVSYEQYF. For the CDR3, the DNA is TGTGCCAGCAGTTTAATGCAGGTCGTTTCCTACGAGCAGTACTTC.

This clonotype was counted only a few times. J is TRBJ2-7 and V is TRBV21-1; the D segment call TRBD1 is taken from the table without a DNA check. TRBV21-1 is marked as a pseudogene. The CDR3 sequence is 16 residues long. CDR3 DNA sequence: TGTGCCAGCAGCAAAGTGGGGACAGTCAACACCTACGAGCAGTACTTC. This sequence encodes CASSKVGTVNTYEQYF.

Ten or more counts support this clonotype. J is TRBJ1-2 and V is TRBV6-2 or TRBV6-3; maybe TRBD1 (5 bases). The V end lost 5 bases, the J end lost 5 bases, and 21 bases lay between the germline ends. Germline CDR1 MNHEY, CDR2 SVGEGT. This CDR3 has 16 residues. As DNA, the CDR3 is TGTGCCAGCAGTCCCCCGCCGAGGGGAGGAAGGTATGGCTACACCTTC. Translating it yields CASSPPPRGGRYGYTF.

This clonotype came up many times. This chain links TRBV6-4 with TRBJ2-2; D perhaps matches TRBD2 (6 bases). V lost 0 bases, J lost 4 bases, and 6 bases lay in between. CDR3 length: 14 residues. From germline, CDR1 is MRHNA and CDR2 SNTAGT. The CDR3 here is CASSDSTSTGELFF. Here the CDR3 DNA reads TGTGCCAGCAGTGACTCGACTAGCACCGGGGAGCTGTTTTTT.

This clonotype was counted ten times or more. V is TRBV18 and J is TRBJ1-1, with 11 nucleotides matching TRBD1. The germline V gene encodes CDR1 KGHSH and CDR2 LQKENI. CDR3 size: 14 residues. The V gene end was trimmed by 6 bases and the J gene end by 5 bases; junction bases not matched to a gene: 5. In nucleotides, the CDR3 is TGTGCCAGCTCCCTCGGACAGGGGGCGACTGAAGCTTTCTTT. The encoded protein is CASSLGQGATEAFF.

This clonotype was seen only a few times. The genes are TRBV9 and TRBJ2-7, with 10 bases lining up with TRBD2. Trimming removed 3 bases from V and 6 bases from J; junction bases left unmatched: 9. CDR3 size: 15 residues. CDR1 and CDR2 (germline): SGDLS, YYNGEE. CDR3 DNA: TGTGCCAGCAGCGCTCAGCGGGGGGGCTTGGGCGAGCAGTACTTC. Translation gives CASSAQRGGLGEQYF.

This clonotype was seen at least ten times. The genes are TRBV7-8 and TRBJ1-4; D remains unclear. Looked up from germline, CDR1 is SGHVS and CDR2 is FQNEAQ. The germline V and J ends were trimmed by 1 base and 7 bases, with 19 bases remaining between them. CDR3 length: 17 residues. The DNA for the CDR3 is TGTGCCAGCAGCTTAGGGCTGTCGGGTTATCTAGGTGAAAAACTGTTTTTT. Amino acids: CASSLGLSGYLGEKLFF.

The chain combines TRBV30 with TRBJ1-2; TRBD1 is a possible D gene (6 bases). The CDR3 loop spans 17 amino acids. Germline V gene lookup returns CDR1 GTSNPN and CDR2 SVGIG (reference sequence). V was shortened by 2 bases and J by 0 bases, with 19 bases between the two germline ends. Written as DNA, the CDR3 is TGTGCCTGGAGTTTGGGGGGACAAAACTTCTCTAACTATGGCTACACCTTC. Its translation is CAWSLGGQNFSNYGYTF.

At least ten counts were recorded for this clonotype. The V and J genes are TRBV7-2 and TRBJ1-4; no clear D. CDR3 length equals 15 residues. Trimming removed 2 bases from V and 4 bases from J, with 11 bases in between. CDR1 is SGHTA, CDR2 FQGNSA, per germline. CDR3 DNA: TGTGCCAGCAGCTTAACTGGGATGGATAATGAAAAACTGTTTTTT. Translation: CASSLTGMDNEKLFF.

This clonotype was counted a few times. The V gene is TRBV30, the J gene TRBJ2-3, with 8 bases identical to TRBD2. This CDR3 has 15 residues. The trim removed 0 bases at V and 3 bases at J, leaving 5 bases unmatched. Germline lookup yields CDR1 GTSNPN and CDR2 SVGIG (reference sequence). CDR3 nucleotide sequence: TGTGCCTGGAGTGTCCGGGGGGGTAGAACAGATACGCAGTATTTT. It encodes CAWSVRGGRTDTQYF.

There are many counts of this clonotype. This chain links TRBV10-3 with TRBJ1-6; no firm D call. Trimming cost V 2 bases and J 13 bases, with 12 bases left between them. The CDR3 consists of 13 residues. Germline V CDR1 and CDR2: ENHRY, SYGVKD. In DNA form, the CDR3 reads TGTGCCATCAGTGAGCGGGCAAATCGTCCCCTCCACTTT. Residues: CAISERANRPLHF.

J is TRBJ2-7 and V is TRBV7-9; D is ambiguous. The length of the CDR3 is 14 residues. Per the germline V gene, CDR1 is SEHNR and CDR2 is FQNEAQ (reference sequence). V dropped 1 base and J dropped 6 bases, with 13 bases sitting between them. CDR3 region: CASSLEQYGAEQYF. The DNA for the CDR3 is TGTGCCAGCAGCTTAGAACAGTACGGAGCCGAGCAGTACTTC.

The chain has TRBV4-1 and TRBJ1-1; D gene ambiguous. The CDR3 sequence is 13 residues long. The germline V and J ends were trimmed by 3 bases and 3 bases, with 8 bases remaining between them. Germline CDR1 reads MGHRA; CDR2 reads YSYEKL. The CDR3 DNA reads as TGCGCCAGCAGCCAGACGACGTACACTGAAGCTTTCTTT. Translation gives CASSQTTYTEAFF.

Written as DNA, the CDR3 is TGTGCCAGCTCGCTAAAGCCCGGGACAGATAACTATGGCTACACCTTC. It encodes CASSLKPGTDNYGYTF. The chain is built from TRBV18 and TRBJ1-2; 7 positions agree with TRBD1. The CDR3 contains 16 residues. The V and J ends lost 6 bases and 1 base, in that order; junction bases with no gene match: 11. Germline loops: CDR1 KGHSH, CDR2 LQKENI.

Ten or more counts support this clonotype. The chain couples TRBV12-3 or TRBV12-4 to TRBJ2-1; no definite D call. Trimming removed 3 bases from V and 6 bases from J, with 12 bases in between. The CDR3 spans 14 residues. CDR3: CASSLSQAINEQFF. DNA for the CDR3: TGTGCCAGCAGTTTGTCGCAAGCCATCAATGAGCAGTTCTTC.

The V gene is TRBV20-1, the J gene TRBJ2-5; 9 positions match TRBD2. V lost 4 bases to trimming and J lost 4 bases; unmatched junction nucleotides: 4. Per the germline V gene, CDR1 is DFQATT and CDR2 is SNEGSKA (reference sequence). This CDR3 spans 13 amino acids. The DNA of the CDR3 is TGCAGTGCTACGGGACTAGCTTTAGAGACCCAGTACTTC. Translating gives CSATGLALETQYF.

V gene TRBV11-2 combines with J gene TRBJ2-3, with TRBD2 matching over 12 bases. V was clipped by 1 base and J by 6 bases; unmatched bases: 11. This CDR3 is 18 amino acids long. Germline CDR1 SGHAT, CDR2 FQNNGV. The CDR3 reads CASSLGLGLAGAFDTQYF. The CDR3 DNA sequence: TGTGCCAGCAGCTTAGGTCTGGGACTAGCGGGTGCTTTTGATACGCAGTATTTT.

This clonotype showed up many times. The chain joins TRBV12-3 or TRBV12-4 to TRBJ2-1, with D tentatively TRBD2 (5 bases). CDR3 length: 11 residues. V shed 5 bases and J shed 7 bases, with 6 bases lying between them. This CDR3 reads CASSPGNEQFF. Written as DNA, the CDR3 is TGTGCCAGCAGTCCGGGGAATGAGCAGTTCTTC.